The 27 T cell receptor beta chains reported below all come from one sample, sequenced in a study of blood T cell repertoires in COVID-19. Profiled with immunoSEQ multiplex PCR; TCRdb holds only in-frame clones, not every one. Altogether around 160,000 clones are present, 70% to 90% being singletons, with the ten largest covering 10% to 15%. Sequencing used peripheral blood. Receptors originate from a man aged 60 to 75 with active or convalescent COVID-19.

J is TRBJ2-7 and V is TRBV18; 9 bases align to TRBD1. CDR1 is KGHSH, CDR2 LQKENI, per germline. The CDR3 has 19 amino acids. The V and J ends lost 2 bases and 1 base, in that order; junction bases with no gene match: 15. The CDR3 DNA reads TGTGCCAGCTCACCATCGGGACAGGGAGGCCCCCCGAGATCCTACGAGCAGTACTTC. It specifies CASSPSGQGGPPRSYEQYF.

This clone was detected a few times. The chain joins TRBV28 to TRBJ1-5, with a tentative D call TRBD1 (5 bases). Trimming cost V 11 bases and J 6 bases, with 26 bases left between them. Germline V gene sequence: CDR1 MDHEN, CDR2 SYDVKM. CDR3 size: 16 residues. The CDR3 DNA is TGTGCCCCCACCTTACGGGGGGGGGAAAGGGGTCAGCCCCAGCATTTT. Amino acids: CAPTLRGGERGQPQHF. Looking up the rest from reference TRBV28 and TRBJ1-5 gives the full variable domain: DVKVTQSSRYLVKRTGEKVFLECVQDMDHENMFWYRQDPGLGLRLIYFSYDVKMKEKGDIPEGYSVSREKKERFSLILESASTNQTSMYLCAPTLRGGERGQPQHFGDGTRLSIL.

This chain connects TRBV10-3 to TRBJ2-7; 7 nucleotides align to TRBD2. The junction had 8 bases not matched to a gene; V was cut back by 3 bases and J by 3 bases. Germline V gives CDR1 ENHRY, CDR2 SYGVKD. CDR3 length equals 15 residues. The chain's CDR3 is CAISDPREGNYEQYF. CDR3 bases: TGTGCCATCAGTGACCCTAGGGAGGGGAACTACGAGCAGTACTTC.

This chain joins TRBV28 and TRBJ1-2; 7 nucleotides match TRBD1. V trimming: 6 bases; J trimming: 8 bases; junction bases outside the gene matches: 6. The V gene's germline CDR1 is MDHEN and CDR2 SYDVKM. The CDR3 is 12 amino acids. The CDR3 here is CASRLTGSGYTF. CDR3 sequence (DNA): TGTGCCAGCAGATTGACAGGGAGCGGCTACACCTTC.

This chain links TRBV2 with TRBJ1-5; the D gene is possibly TRBD1 (5 bases). CDR1 SNHLY and CDR2 FYNNEI come from the germline V gene. This CDR3 comprises 15 residues. V lost 3 bases, J lost 6 bases, and 15 bases lay in between. The DNA of the CDR3 is TGTGCCAGCAGTGATTCCGGAGGGGCAGGTCAGCCCCAGCATTTT. Translation gives CASSDSGGAGQPQHF.

J is TRBJ2-3 and V is TRBV12-5; 10 nucleotides agree with TRBD2. The length of the CDR3 is 17 residues. Germline CDR1 is LGHNT and CDR2 is FRNRAP. V was clipped by 5 bases and J by 5 bases; unmatched bases: 13. CDR3 residues: CASGPLGPLAGKDTQYF. The CDR3 coding sequence is TGTGCTAGTGGTCCCCTAGGCCCACTAGCGGGAAAAGATACGCAGTATTTT.

This clone was observed a handful of times. This chain connects TRBV30 to TRBJ1-1; D gene ambiguous. This CDR3 spans 12 amino acids. Germline CDR1 reads GTSNPN; CDR2 reads SVGIG (reference sequence). Trimming took off 4 bases at V and 8 bases at J, with 14 bases between the two ends. The CDR3 DNA reads TGTGCCTGGATCCCGGGAGCCGGGGAAGCTTTCTTT. The encoded protein is CAWIPGAGEAFF.

The chain couples TRBV15 to TRBJ2-5; 7 bases are shared with TRBD1. The trim removed 1 base at V and 2 bases at J, leaving 7 bases unmatched. From germline, CDR1 is LNHNV and CDR2 YYDKDF (reference sequence). The CDR3 is 16 amino acids. This chain's CDR3 is CATSRGDRGSQETQYF. CDR3 coding DNA: TGTGCCACCAGCAGAGGGGACAGAGGGTCTCAAGAGACCCAGTACTTC.

V gene TRBV24-1 combines with J gene TRBJ2-3; the match to TRBD2 covers 13 bases. CDR1 and CDR2 (germline): KGHDR, SFDVKD. Trimming at V came to 5 bases and at J to 0 bases, leaving 16 bases not matched to a gene. The CDR3 is 21 amino acids. CDR3 nucleotide sequence: TGTGCCACCAGTGGTCAATCGGAACTAGCGGGAGGGCCTGGGAGCACAGATACGCAGTATTTT. Translating gives CATSGQSELAGGPGSTDTQYF.

The gene calls are TRBV4-1 and TRBJ1-6, with a possible D match to TRBD1 (5 bases). The germline V gene encodes CDR1 MGHRA and CDR2 YSYEKL. The CDR3 consists of 16 residues. Trimming took 3 bases from V and 10 from J, leaving 19 bases between them. CDR3 coding DNA: TGCGCCAGCAGCCAGGGGGGGGACGGGGTCAAATCACCCCTCCACTTT. Its translation is CASSQGGDGVKSPLHF.

The chain has TRBV5-4 and TRBJ2-1, with D hard to call. The CDR3 covers 13 residues. V was cut by 1 base and J by 7 bases, with 9 bases left in between. The germline V gene encodes CDR1 SGHNT and CDR2 YYREEE (reference sequence). The CDR3 sequence: CASSLIGLNEQFF. The DNA of the CDR3 is TGTGCCAGCAGCTTGATCGGTCTTAATGAGCAGTTCTTC.

The CDR3 coding sequence is TGTGCCAGCAGCCTACTAGCCCAGCCCCAATTCTTC. Its protein is CASSLLAQPQFF. The chain carries TRBV28 and TRBJ2-1, with D tentatively TRBD2 (6 bases). The V end lost 6 bases, the J end lost 16 bases, and 19 bases lay between the germline ends. Germline V gene data show CDR1 as MDHEN and CDR2 as SYDVKM. This CDR3 is built from 12 residues.

The chain uses TRBV7-3 and TRBJ2-7, with TRBD2 as a possible D gene (6 bases). Trimming left V 4 bases short and J 3 bases short, with 16 bases between. The CDR3 covers 15 residues. Germline CDR1 SGHTA, CDR2 FQGTGA. The CDR3 DNA reads as TGTGCCAGCAGCTCCGCCCCGGGAGAGGTCTACGAGCAGTACTTC. Its protein is CASSSAPGEVYEQYF. The full variable domain, in which reference TRBV7-3 and TRBJ2-7 provide the parts outside the CDR3, is GAGVSQTPSNKVTEKGKYVELRCDPISGHTALYWYRQSLGQGPEFLIYFQGTGAADDSGLPNDRFFAVRPEGSVSTLKIQRTERGDSAVYLCASSSAPGEVYEQYFGPGTRLTVT.

J is TRBJ1-1 and V is TRBV19; 10 bases are shared with TRBD1. This CDR3 has 15 residues. CDR1 is LNHDA and CDR2 is SQIVND in the germline V gene (reference sequence). The junction had 3 bases not matched to a gene; V was cut back by 4 bases and J by 1 base. The CDR3: CASSSWTGGNTEAFF. As DNA, the CDR3 is TGTGCCAGTAGTAGCTGGACAGGGGGGAACACTGAAGCTTTCTTT.

The V and J genes are TRBV24-1 and TRBJ2-1, with 7 bases that match TRBD2. V gave up 4 bases and J gave up 4 bases; unmatched junction bases: 9. Germline CDR1 and CDR2: KGHDR and SFDVKD. CDR3 length: 16 amino acids. The CDR3 sequence: CATSDLGTTAYNEQFF. The CDR3, as DNA: TGTGCCACCAGTGACCTCGGGACTACCGCATACAATGAGCAGTTCTTC.

The chain combines TRBV21-1 with TRBJ2-7; TRBD2, the D gene given by the table, was not confirmed from the DNA. TRBV21-1 is deemed a pseudogene. The length of the CDR3 is 15 residues. CDR3 residues: CASSRAGSYSYEQYF. The CDR3 bases are TGTGCCAGCAGCAGAGCCGGGTCTTACTCCTACGAGCAGTACTTC.

The CDR3 here is CASSYVTGSGNTIYF. Here the CDR3 DNA reads TGTGCCAGCAGTTACGTGACGGGCTCTGGAAACACCATATATTTT. V and J are TRBV6-6 and TRBJ1-3; D gene ambiguous. Trimming took 2 bases from V and 0 from J, leaving 8 bases between them. The CDR3 is made up of 15 amino acids. Germline values: CDR1 MNHNY, CDR2 SVGAGI (reference sequence).

V and J are TRBV19 and TRBJ2-2; the D gene is possibly TRBD2 (6 bases). CDR3 length: 16 amino acids. Germline-derived CDR1 and CDR2 are LNHDA and SQIVND (reference sequence). The V gene lost 2 bases and the J gene lost 7 bases, with 17 bases spanning the gap. In DNA form, the CDR3 reads TGTGCCAGTAGTATATATCCGGGAGAGGGAATCGGGGAGCTGTTTTTT. Amino acid sequence: CASSIYPGEGIGELFF.

The V call is TRBV2, the J call TRBJ2-1, with TRBD1 matching 9 bases. CDR1 and CDR2 (germline): SNHLY, FYNNEI. The V segment lost 6 bases and the J segment 9 bases; nucleotides outside the gene matches: 9. This CDR3 is built from 14 residues. The CDR3 nucleotides are TGTGCCAGCAGAACAGGGGGCTCTTCTGGTGAGCAGTTCTTC. It codes for CASRTGGSSGEQFF.

The chain carries TRBV4-3 and TRBJ2-6, with D possibly TRBD2 on 6 matching bases. The CDR3 length is 16 residues. Per germline, CDR1 LGHNA and CDR2 YSLEER. V was cut by 0 bases and J by 3 bases, with 9 bases left in between. The CDR3 is CASSQEEGSGANVLTF. The CDR3 DNA reads as TGCGCCAGCAGCCAAGAGGAGGGGAGTGGGGCCAACGTCCTGACTTTC.

The chain combines TRBV7-2 with TRBJ1-2; D is possibly TRBD1 (6 bases). The germline V gene encodes CDR1 SGHTA and CDR2 FQGNSA. The CDR3 has 14 amino acids. V was shortened by 5 bases and J by 7 bases, with 17 bases between the two germline ends. Written as DNA, the CDR3 is TGTGCCAGCAGCCCCCGGACAGACCTCGGTGGCTACACCTTC. Translated, it gives CASSPRTDLGGYTF. The full variable domain, in which reference TRBV7-2 and TRBJ1-2 provide the parts outside the CDR3, is GAGVSQSPSNKVTEKGKDVELRCDPISGHTALYWYRQSLGQGLEFLIYFQGNSAPDKSGLPSDRFSAERTGGSVSTLTIQRTQQEDSAVYLCASSPRTDLGGYTFGSGTRLTVV.

This chain joins TRBV9 and TRBJ1-2; no clear D gene. V lost 0 bases and J lost 2, with 5 bases in between. Germline values: CDR1 SGDLS, CDR2 YYNGEE. The CDR3 sequence is 13 residues long. In DNA form, the CDR3 reads TGTGCCAGCAGCGTAGATCCGAACTATGGCTACACCTTC. Translating it yields CASSVDPNYGYTF.

The CDR3 sequence: CASRKGATKITNTEAFF. In nucleotides, the CDR3 is TGTGCCAGCAGGAAGGGGGCCACGAAAATTACGAACACTGAAGCTTTCTTT. The chain employs TRBV28 and TRBJ1-1, with 7 nucleotides matching TRBD1. Germline V gene lookup returns CDR1 MDHEN and CDR2 SYDVKM. J lost 1 base, V lost 6 bases, and 14 bases had no gene match. The CDR3 is made up of 17 amino acids.

This chain uses TRBV11-2 with TRBJ2-7; 12 positions agree with TRBD1. V shed 3 bases, J shed 5 bases, and the junction held 5 bases outside the gene matches. Germline assignment: CDR1 SGHAT and CDR2 FQNNGV. This CDR3 is 15 amino acids long. As DNA, the CDR3 is TGTGCCAGCAGCTTTACCGGGACAGGGGGCGACGAGCAGTACTTC. This sequence encodes CASSFTGTGGDEQYF.

This clone showed up just a few times. The rearrangement joins TRBV4-2 to TRBJ1-4; 7 nucleotides align to TRBD1. CDR3 length: 14 amino acids. V dropped 0 bases and J dropped 5; count of bases not matched to a gene: 0. The germline gives CDR1 LGHNA, CDR2 YNFKEQ. CDR3 DNA sequence: TGTGCCAGCAGCCAAGAGACAGGGAATGAAAAACTGTTTTTT. Amino acids: CASSQETGNEKLFF.

This clone appeared a few times. This chain links TRBV19 with TRBJ1-1, with 8 bases lining up with TRBD1. J gave up 1 base and V 6 bases, and 16 bases lay outside the gene matches. The CDR3 spans 18 residues. CDR1 is LNHDA and CDR2 is SQIVND in the germline V gene (reference sequence). The CDR3: CASSIGTGQGGENTEAFF. As DNA, the CDR3 is TGTGCCAGTAGCATTGGGACCGGACAGGGTGGAGAGAACACTGAAGCTTTCTTT.

The chain joins TRBV19 to TRBJ2-1, with TRBD2 as a possible D gene (6 bases). This CDR3 region has 18 residues. V lost 3 bases, J lost 3 bases, and 21 bases lay in between. The germline gives CDR1 LNHDA, CDR2 SQIVND (reference sequence). The CDR3 here is CASSMLPGGVGRYNEQFF. CDR3 nucleotide sequence: TGTGCCAGTAGTATGTTACCTGGCGGGGTTGGCCGCTACAATGAGCAGTTCTTC.